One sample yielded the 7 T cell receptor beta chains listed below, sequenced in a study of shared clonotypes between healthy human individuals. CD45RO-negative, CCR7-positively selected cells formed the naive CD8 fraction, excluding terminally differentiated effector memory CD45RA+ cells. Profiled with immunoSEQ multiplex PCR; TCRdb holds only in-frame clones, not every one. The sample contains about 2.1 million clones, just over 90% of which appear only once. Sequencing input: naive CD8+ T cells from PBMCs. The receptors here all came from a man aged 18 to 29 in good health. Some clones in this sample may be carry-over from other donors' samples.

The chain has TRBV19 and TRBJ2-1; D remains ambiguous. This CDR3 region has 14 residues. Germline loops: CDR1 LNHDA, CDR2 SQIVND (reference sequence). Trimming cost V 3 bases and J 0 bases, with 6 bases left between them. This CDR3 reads CASSIMSSYNEQFF. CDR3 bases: TGTGCCAGTAGTATCATGAGCTCCTACAATGAGCAGTTCTTC.

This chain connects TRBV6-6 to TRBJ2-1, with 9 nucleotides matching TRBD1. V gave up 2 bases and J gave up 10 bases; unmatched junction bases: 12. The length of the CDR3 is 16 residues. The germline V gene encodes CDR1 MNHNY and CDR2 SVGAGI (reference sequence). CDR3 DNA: TGTGCCAGCAGTTACAAAGCTGGACAGGGGTTAAAGGAGCAGTTCTTC. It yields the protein CASSYKAGQGLKEQFF.

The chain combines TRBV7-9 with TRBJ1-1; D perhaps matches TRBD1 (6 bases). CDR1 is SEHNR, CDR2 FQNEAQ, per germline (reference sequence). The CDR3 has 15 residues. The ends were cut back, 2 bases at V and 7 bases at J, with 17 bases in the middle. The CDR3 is CASSLIVQGTLEAFF. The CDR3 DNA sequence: TGTGCCAGCAGCTTAATAGTACAGGGAACACTTGAAGCTTTCTTT.

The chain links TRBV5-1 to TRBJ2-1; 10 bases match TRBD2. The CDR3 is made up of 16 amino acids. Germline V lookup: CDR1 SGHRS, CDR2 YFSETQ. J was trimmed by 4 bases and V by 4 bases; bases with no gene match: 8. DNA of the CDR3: TGCGCCAGCAGCATTGAGCGGGAGGGCCTATACAATGAGCAGTTCTTC. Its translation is CASSIEREGLYNEQFF.

The CDR3 nucleotides are TGTGCCAGCAGAACAGGGGCCGAAGAGACCCAGTACTTC. Translation: CASRTGAEETQYF. The chain links TRBV6-1 to TRBJ2-5; 7 nucleotides agree with TRBD1. CDR3 length: 13 residues. The germline gives CDR1 MNHNS, CDR2 SASEGT. With 6 bases clipped from V and 3 bases from J, the junction kept 4 bases outside the gene matches.

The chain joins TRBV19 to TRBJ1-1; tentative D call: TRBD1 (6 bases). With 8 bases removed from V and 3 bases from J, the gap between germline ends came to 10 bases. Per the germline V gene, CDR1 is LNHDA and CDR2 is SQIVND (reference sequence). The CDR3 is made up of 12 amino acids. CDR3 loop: CASQGLDTEAFF. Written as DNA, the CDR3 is TGTGCCAGTCAGGGGCTCGACACTGAAGCTTTCTTT.

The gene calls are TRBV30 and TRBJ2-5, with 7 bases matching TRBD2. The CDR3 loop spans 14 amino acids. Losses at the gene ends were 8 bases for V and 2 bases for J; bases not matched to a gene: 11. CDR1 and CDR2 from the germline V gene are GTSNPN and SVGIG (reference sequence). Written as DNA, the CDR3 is TGTGCCGGGGGGGAGGGTCGAGTACAAGAGACCCAGTACTTC. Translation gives CAGGEGRVQETQYF.